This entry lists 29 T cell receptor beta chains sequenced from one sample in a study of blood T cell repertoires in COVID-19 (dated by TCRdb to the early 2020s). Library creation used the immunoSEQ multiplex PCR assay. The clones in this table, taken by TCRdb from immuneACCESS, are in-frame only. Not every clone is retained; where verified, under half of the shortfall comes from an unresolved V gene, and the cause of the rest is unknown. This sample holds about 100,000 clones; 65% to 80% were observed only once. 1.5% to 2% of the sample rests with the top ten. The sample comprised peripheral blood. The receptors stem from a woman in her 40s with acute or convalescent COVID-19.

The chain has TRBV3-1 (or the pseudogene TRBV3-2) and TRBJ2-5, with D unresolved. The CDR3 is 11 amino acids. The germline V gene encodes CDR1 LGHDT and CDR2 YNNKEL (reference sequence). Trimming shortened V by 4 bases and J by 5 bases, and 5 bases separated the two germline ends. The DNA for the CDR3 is TGTGCCAGCAGCCTCCGGGAGACCCAGTACTTC. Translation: CASSLRETQYF.

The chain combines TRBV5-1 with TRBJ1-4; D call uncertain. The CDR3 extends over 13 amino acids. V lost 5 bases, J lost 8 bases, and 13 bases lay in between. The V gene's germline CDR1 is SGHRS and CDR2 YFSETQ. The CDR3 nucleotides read TGCGCCAGCAGTTCGGACGGAGGGGAAAAACTGTTTTTT. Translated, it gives CASSSDGGEKLFF.

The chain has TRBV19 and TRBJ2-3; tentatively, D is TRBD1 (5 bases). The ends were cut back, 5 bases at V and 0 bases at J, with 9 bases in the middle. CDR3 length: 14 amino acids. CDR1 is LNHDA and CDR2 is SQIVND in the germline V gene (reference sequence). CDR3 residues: CASSQQASTDTQYF. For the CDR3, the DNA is TGTGCCAGTAGTCAACAGGCAAGCACAGATACGCAGTATTTT.

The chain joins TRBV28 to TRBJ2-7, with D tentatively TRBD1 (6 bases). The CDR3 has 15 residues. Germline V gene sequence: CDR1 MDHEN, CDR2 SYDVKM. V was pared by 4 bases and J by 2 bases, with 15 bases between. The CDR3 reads CASSSAGTSAYEQYF. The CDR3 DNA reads TGTGCCAGCAGTTCTGCCGGGACATCAGCCTACGAGCAGTACTTC.

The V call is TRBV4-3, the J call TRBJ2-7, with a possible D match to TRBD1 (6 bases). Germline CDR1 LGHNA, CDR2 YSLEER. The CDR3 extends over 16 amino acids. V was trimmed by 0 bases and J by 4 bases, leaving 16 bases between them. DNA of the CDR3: TGCGCCAGCAGCCAAGAAGTCCCTTTACAGGGATACGAGCAGTACTTC. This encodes CASSQEVPLQGYEQYF.

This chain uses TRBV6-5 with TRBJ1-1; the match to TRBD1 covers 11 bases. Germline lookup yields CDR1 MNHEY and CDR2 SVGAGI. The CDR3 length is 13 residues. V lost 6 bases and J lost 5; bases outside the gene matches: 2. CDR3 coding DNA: TGTGCCAGCAGGGGACAGGGGGGGACTGAAGCTTTCTTT. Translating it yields CASRGQGGTEAFF.

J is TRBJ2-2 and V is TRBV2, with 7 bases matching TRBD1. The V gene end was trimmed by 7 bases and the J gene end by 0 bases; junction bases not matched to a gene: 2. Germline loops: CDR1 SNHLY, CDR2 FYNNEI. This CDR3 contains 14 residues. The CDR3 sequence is CASTGTANTGELFF. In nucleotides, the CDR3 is TGTGCCAGCACCGGGACAGCGAACACCGGGGAGCTGTTTTTT.

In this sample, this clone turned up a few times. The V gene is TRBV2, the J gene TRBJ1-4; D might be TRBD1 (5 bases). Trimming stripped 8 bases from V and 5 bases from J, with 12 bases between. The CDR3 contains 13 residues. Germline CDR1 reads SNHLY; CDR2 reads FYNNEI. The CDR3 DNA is TGTGCCAGCTCAATCGGGGGGAATGAAAAACTGTTTTTT. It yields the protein CASSIGGNEKLFF.

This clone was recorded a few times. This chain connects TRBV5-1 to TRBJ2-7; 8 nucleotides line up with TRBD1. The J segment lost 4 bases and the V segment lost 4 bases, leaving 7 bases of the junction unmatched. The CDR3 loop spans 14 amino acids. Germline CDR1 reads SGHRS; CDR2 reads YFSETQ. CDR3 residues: CASSLQGARYEQYF. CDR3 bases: TGCGCCAGCAGCCTTCAGGGGGCGAGGTACGAGCAGTACTTC.

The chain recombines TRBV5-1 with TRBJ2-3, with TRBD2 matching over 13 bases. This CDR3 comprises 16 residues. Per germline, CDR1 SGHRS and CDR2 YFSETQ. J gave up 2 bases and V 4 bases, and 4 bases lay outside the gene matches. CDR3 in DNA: TGCGCCAGCAGCACAGGGACTAGCGGGACCACAGATACGCAGTATTTT. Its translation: CASSTGTSGTTDTQYF.

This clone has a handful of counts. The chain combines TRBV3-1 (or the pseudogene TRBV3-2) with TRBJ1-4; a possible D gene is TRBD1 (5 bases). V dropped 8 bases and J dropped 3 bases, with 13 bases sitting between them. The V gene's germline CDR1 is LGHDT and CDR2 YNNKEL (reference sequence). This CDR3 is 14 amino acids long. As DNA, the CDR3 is TGTGCCAGCTGCCCGGCGGGGCCTAATGAAAAACTGTTTTTT. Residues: CASCPAGPNEKLFF.

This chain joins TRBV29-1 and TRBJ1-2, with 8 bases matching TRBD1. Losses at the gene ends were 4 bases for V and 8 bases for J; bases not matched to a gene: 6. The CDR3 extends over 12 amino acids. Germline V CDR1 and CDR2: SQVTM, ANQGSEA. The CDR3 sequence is CSVAGGAKGYTF. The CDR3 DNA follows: TGCAGCGTTGCAGGGGGCGCGAAAGGCTACACCTTC. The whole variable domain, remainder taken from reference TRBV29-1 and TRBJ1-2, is SAVISQKPSRDICQRGTSLTIQCQVDSQVTMMFWYRQQPGQSLTLIATANQGSEATYESGFVIDKFPISRPNLTFSTLTVSNMSPEDSSIYLCSVAGGAKGYTFGSGTRLTVV.

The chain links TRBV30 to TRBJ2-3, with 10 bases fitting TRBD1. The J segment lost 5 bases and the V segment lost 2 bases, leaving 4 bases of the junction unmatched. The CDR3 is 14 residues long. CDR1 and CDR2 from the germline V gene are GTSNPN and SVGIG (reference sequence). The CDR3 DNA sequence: TGTGCCTGGAGTAGCGGACAGGGGGAAGATACGCAGTATTTT. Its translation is CAWSSGQGEDTQYF.

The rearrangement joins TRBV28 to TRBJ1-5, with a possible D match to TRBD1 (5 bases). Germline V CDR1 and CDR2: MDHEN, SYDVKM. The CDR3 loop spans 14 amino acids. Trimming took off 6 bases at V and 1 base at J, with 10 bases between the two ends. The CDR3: CASSPTASNQPQHF. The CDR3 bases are TGTGCCAGCAGCCCGACAGCCAGCAATCAGCCCCAGCATTTT.

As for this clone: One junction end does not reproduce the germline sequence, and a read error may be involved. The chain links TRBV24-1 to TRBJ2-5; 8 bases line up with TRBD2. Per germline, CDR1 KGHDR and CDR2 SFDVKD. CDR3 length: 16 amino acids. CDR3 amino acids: CATSDPSPGLEEAQYF. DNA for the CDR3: TGTGCCACCAGTGACCCTTCCCCGGGACTAGAAGAGGCCCAGTACTTC.

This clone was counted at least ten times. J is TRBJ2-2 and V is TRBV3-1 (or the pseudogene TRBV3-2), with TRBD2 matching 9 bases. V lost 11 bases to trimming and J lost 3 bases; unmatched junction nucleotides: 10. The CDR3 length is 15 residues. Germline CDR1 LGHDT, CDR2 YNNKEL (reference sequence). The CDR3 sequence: CASHRGGGDTGELFF. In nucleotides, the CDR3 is TGTGCCTCCCACCGGGGCGGGGGGGACACCGGGGAGCTGTTTTTT.

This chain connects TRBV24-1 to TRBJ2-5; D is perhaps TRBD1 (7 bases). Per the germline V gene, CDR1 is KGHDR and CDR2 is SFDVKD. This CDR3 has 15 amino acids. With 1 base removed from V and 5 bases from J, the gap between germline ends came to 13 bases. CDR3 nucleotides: TGTGCCACCAGTGATTTCGTCGCAGGGGGGGAGACCCAGTACTTC. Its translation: CATSDFVAGGETQYF.

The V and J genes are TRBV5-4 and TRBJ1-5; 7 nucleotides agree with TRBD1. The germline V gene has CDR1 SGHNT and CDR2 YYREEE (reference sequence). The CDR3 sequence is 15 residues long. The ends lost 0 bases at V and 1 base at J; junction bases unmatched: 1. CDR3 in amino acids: CASSLARGSNQPQHF. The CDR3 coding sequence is TGTGCCAGCAGCTTGGCCAGGGGGAGCAATCAGCCCCAGCATTTT.

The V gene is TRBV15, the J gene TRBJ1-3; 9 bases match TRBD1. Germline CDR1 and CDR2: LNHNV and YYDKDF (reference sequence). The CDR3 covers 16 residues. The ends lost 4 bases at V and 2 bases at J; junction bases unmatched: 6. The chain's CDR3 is CATSIQGAQTGNTIYF. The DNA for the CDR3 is TGTGCCACCAGCATACAGGGGGCGCAGACTGGAAACACCATATATTTT.

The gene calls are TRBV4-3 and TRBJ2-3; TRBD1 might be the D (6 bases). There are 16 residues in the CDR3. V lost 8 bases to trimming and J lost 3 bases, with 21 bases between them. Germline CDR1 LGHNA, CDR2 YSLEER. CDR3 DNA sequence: TGCGCCAGCCACCCCACGTTGGGGGCGCGAACAGATACGCAGTATTTT. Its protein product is CASHPTLGARTDTQYF.

As DNA, the CDR3 is TGTGCCACCCAAGGACAGGGCCGGGGAGGGACTGAAGCTTTCTTT. Its translation: CATQGQGRGGTEAFF. The V call is TRBV19, the J call TRBJ1-1; 8 bases are a match to TRBD1. V lost 10 bases, J lost 5 bases, and 15 bases stayed unmatched. CDR3 size: 15 residues. Germline-derived CDR1 and CDR2 are LNHDA and SQIVND (reference sequence).

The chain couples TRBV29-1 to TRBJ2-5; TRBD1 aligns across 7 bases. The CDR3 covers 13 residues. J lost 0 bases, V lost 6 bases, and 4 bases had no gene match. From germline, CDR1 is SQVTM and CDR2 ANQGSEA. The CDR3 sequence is CSVADRYQETQYF. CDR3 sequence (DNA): TGCAGCGTCGCGGACAGGTACCAAGAGACCCAGTACTTC. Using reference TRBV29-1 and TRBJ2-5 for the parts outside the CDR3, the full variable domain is SAVISQKPSRDICQRGTSLTIQCQVDSQVTMMFWYRQQPGQSLTLIATANQGSEATYESGFVIDKFPISRPNLTFSTLTVSNMSPEDSSIYLCSVADRYQETQYFGPGTRLLVL.

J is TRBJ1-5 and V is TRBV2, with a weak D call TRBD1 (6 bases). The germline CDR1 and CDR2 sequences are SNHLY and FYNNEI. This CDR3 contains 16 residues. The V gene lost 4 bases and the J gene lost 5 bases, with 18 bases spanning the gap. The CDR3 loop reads CASSVPFTGSDQPQHF. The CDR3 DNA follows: TGTGCCAGCAGTGTGCCGTTTACAGGGTCAGATCAGCCCCAGCATTTT.

The CDR3 sequence: CASSRGGREPLHF. CDR3 DNA sequence: TGTGCCAGCAGTCGGGGAGGTCGGGAACCCCTCCACTTT. The genes are TRBV2 and TRBJ1-6; D not resolved. The germline V gene has CDR1 SNHLY and CDR2 FYNNEI. CDR3 length: 13 residues. V shed 5 bases and J shed 12 bases, with 14 bases lying between them. Based on the CDR3 plus reference TRBV2 and TRBJ1-6, the full variable domain is EPEVTQTPSHQVTQMGQEVILRCVPISNHLYFYWYRQILGQKVEFLVSFYNNEISEKSEIFDDQFSVERPDGSNFTLKIRSTKLEDSAMYFCASSRGGREPLHFGNGTRLTVT.

CDR3 protein: CATQLAANTGELFF. CDR3 sequence (DNA): TGTGCCACCCAGCTAGCGGCGAACACCGGGGAGCTGTTTTTT. This chain joins TRBV15 and TRBJ2-2; 7 nucleotides line up with TRBD2. The V segment lost 8 bases and the J segment 0 bases; nucleotides outside the gene matches: 3. The CDR3 totals 14 residues. Germline CDR1 LNHNV, CDR2 YYDKDF (reference sequence).

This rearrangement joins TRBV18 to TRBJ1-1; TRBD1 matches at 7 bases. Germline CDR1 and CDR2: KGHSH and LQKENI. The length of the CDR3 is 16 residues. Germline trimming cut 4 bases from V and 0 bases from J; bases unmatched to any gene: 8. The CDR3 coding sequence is TGTGCCAGCTCACAGGACAGGAGAACCATGAACACTGAAGCTTTCTTT. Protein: CASSQDRRTMNTEAFF.

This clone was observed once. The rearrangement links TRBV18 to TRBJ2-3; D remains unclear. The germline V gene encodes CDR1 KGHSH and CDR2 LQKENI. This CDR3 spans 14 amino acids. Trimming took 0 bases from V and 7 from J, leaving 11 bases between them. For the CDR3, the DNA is TGTGCCAGCTCACCACCGATCCAGTCCAATACGCAGTATTTT. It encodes CASSPPIQSNTQYF.

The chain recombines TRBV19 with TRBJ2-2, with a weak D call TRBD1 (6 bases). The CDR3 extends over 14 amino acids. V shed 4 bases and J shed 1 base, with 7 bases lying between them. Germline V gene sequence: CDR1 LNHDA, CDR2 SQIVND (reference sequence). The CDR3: CASSTGQNTGELFF. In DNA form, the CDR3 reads TGTGCCAGTAGTACGGGACAGAACACCGGGGAGCTGTTTTTT.

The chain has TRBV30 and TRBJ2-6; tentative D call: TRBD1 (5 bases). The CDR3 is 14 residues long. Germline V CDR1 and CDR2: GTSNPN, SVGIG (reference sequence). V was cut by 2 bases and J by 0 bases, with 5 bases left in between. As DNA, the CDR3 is TGTGCCTGGAGTACAGGCTCTGGGGCCAACGTCCTGACTTTC. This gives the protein CAWSTGSGANVLTF. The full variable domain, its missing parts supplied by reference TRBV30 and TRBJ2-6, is SQTIHQWPATLVQPVGSPLSLECTVEGTSNPNLYWYRQAAGRGLQLLFYSVGIGQISSEVPQNLSASRPQDRQFILSSKKLLLSDSGFYLCAWSTGSGANVLTFGAGSRLTVL.